This T cell receptor beta chain was profiled in a study of T cells in localized non-small cell lung cancer. Study-wide results and limits: Appearing in adjacent lung were a median roughly 57 of the top 100 tumor clones. Uninvolved adjacent lung had higher T cell clonality than tumor and all other tissues.

Concerning this clone itself: Its antigen is currently unknown. The identical CDR3 is also encoded by other nucleotide sequences in the sample.

The CDR3 totals 16 residues. Looked up from germline, CDR1 is MDHEN and CDR2 is SYDVKM. Trimming removed 2 bases from V and 4 bases from J, with 15 bases in between. The method was immunoSEQ multiplex PCR; TCRdb's version includes in-frame clones alone and lacks a portion of them. This sample yields about 39,000 clones, of which around 75% are seen a single time; roughly 35% belongs to the top ten. The sequence came from a woman aged 35 to 69 with stage II squamous cell lung carcinoma. The chain combines TRBV28 with TRBJ2-1, with D possibly matching TRBD2 (6 bases). Sequenced here: PBMCs, sampled before any cancer treatment. CDR3 bases: TGTGCCAGCAGTTTAGCGCCCCCCGGGAGTTACAATGAGCAGTTCTTC. Protein: CASSLAPPGSYNEQFF.